The 26 T cell receptor beta chains below were found in one sample sequenced in a study of blood T cell repertoires in COVID-19. This table comes from immunoSEQ multiplex PCR, and its TCRdb copy is limited to in-frame clones, with some not included. The data contain about 59,000 clones, 81% of them singletons. Sequencing used peripheral blood. These TCRs come from a woman aged 80 or older with active or convalescent COVID-19.

CDR3 sequence (DNA): TGTGCCAGCAGTTATGGGCTGAACACTGAAGCTTTCTTT. It yields the protein CASSYGLNTEAFF. V is TRBV9 and J is TRBJ1-1; D not resolved. V was trimmed by 5 bases and J by 0 bases, leaving 8 bases between them. The CDR3 extends over 13 amino acids. Germline V CDR1 and CDR2: SGDLS, YYNGEE.

This clone has only one observation. V and J are TRBV7-2 and TRBJ2-5; D perhaps matches TRBD2 (7 bases). Trimming removed 4 bases at V and 5 bases at J, with 20 bases between. The CDR3 spans 16 residues. CDR1 is SGHTA, CDR2 FQGNSA, per germline. This CDR3 reads CASSSLVGGAWETQYF. The CDR3 DNA sequence: TGTGCCAGCAGCTCCCTAGTGGGGGGGGCCTGGGAGACCCAGTACTTC. Full variable domain (missing parts from reference TRBV7-2 and TRBJ2-5): GAGVSQSPSNKVTEKGKDVELRCDPISGHTALYWYRQSLGQGLEFLIYFQGNSAPDKSGLPSDRFSAERTGGSVSTLTIQRTQQEDSAVYLCASSSLVGGAWETQYFGPGTRLLVL.

Only a few counts were recorded for this clone. The rearrangement uses TRBV19 and TRBJ1-6; D might be TRBD1 (6 bases). Trimming left V 6 bases short and J 9 bases short, with 15 bases between. The CDR3 spans 14 residues. The V gene's germline CDR1 is LNHDA and CDR2 SQIVND (reference sequence). The DNA for the CDR3 is TGTGCCAGTAGCGAGACAGGAGCGAGTTCACCCCTCCACTTT. This codes for CASSETGASSPLHF.

V usage is TRBV5-8 and J usage is TRBJ1-1; D remains ambiguous. V gave up 0 bases and J gave up 3 bases, with 12 bases separating them. The germline gives CDR1 SGHTS, CDR2 YDEGEE. The length of the CDR3 is 15 residues. The CDR3 sequence is CASSLAPPGHTEAFF. The CDR3, as DNA: TGTGCCAGCAGCTTGGCACCACCGGGTCACACTGAAGCTTTCTTT.

V gene TRBV2 combines with J gene TRBJ1-1, with TRBD1 matching over 7 bases. Germline assignment: CDR1 SNHLY and CDR2 FYNNEI. CDR3 length: 11 amino acids. Trimming cost V 6 bases and J 13 bases; bases outside gene matches: 8. In DNA, the CDR3 is TGTGCCAGCAGCGTCGACAGGGTCGGTTTCTTT. Amino acid sequence: CASSVDRVGFF.

The CDR3 region is CASREPGRETEAFF. CDR3 bases: TGTGCCAGCAGAGAGCCGGGGCGGGAGACTGAAGCTTTCTTT. J is TRBJ1-1 and V is TRBV6-5, with a weak D call TRBD1 (5 bases). Germline CDR1 reads MNHEY; CDR2 reads SVGAGI. V gave up 6 bases and J gave up 5 bases, with 16 bases separating them. The CDR3 is 14 amino acids.

This chain connects TRBV6-2 or TRBV6-3 to TRBJ1-2; D perhaps matches TRBD1 (5 bases). The germline CDR1 and CDR2 sequences are MNHEY and SVGEGT. Trimming stripped 2 bases from V and 1 base from J, with 11 bases between. The CDR3 is 15 amino acids. The CDR3 nucleotides read TGTGCCAGCAGTTACACCGAGACAGTTAACTATGGCTACACCTTC. Translated: CASSYTETVNYGYTF.

J is TRBJ2-7 and V is TRBV7-2; D is undetermined. Germline V CDR1 and CDR2: SGHTA, FQGNSA. The CDR3 extends over 14 amino acids. V gave up 5 bases and J gave up 2 bases, with 13 bases separating them. The CDR3, as DNA: TGTGCCAGCAGCCCAATGGCGGCTGCCTACGAGCAGTACTTC. Protein product: CASSPMAAAYEQYF.

A few counts support this clone. The rearrangement links TRBV5-1 to TRBJ1-4, with 9 positions matching TRBD1. Germline lookup yields CDR1 SGHRS and CDR2 YFSETQ. V was clipped by 4 bases and J by 8 bases; unmatched bases: 15. The CDR3 consists of 17 residues. CDR3 in amino acids: CASSQDRGLIGGEKLFF. The CDR3 DNA reads as TGCGCCAGCAGCCAGGACAGGGGCCTAATTGGAGGAGAAAAACTGTTTTTT.

The chain links TRBV5-8 to TRBJ2-7, with 8 bases lining up with TRBD1. J gave up 3 bases and V 3 bases, and 8 bases lay outside the gene matches. The germline V gene has CDR1 SGHTS and CDR2 YDEGEE. The CDR3 runs 15 residues. The CDR3 DNA sequence: TGTGCCAGCAGCTCGCAGACAGGGGTAGGCTACGAGCAGTACTTC. Residues: CASSSQTGVGYEQYF. The whole variable domain, remainder taken from reference TRBV5-8 and TRBJ2-7, is EAGVTQSPTHLIKTRGQQATLRCSPISGHTSVYWYQQALGLGLQFLLWYDEGEERNRGNFPPRFSGRQFPNYSSELNVNALELEDSALYLCASSSQTGVGYEQYFGPGTRLTVT.

This clone appeared once. The rearrangement joins TRBV19 to TRBJ1-2; 7 bases are shared with TRBD1. CDR1 is LNHDA and CDR2 is SQIVND in the germline V gene (reference sequence). The CDR3 sequence is 14 residues long. V was clipped by 1 base and J by 5 bases; unmatched bases: 4. The chain's CDR3 is CASSIGDRAYGYTF. The CDR3 DNA reads TGTGCCAGTAGTATAGGAGACAGGGCTTATGGCTACACCTTC.

This clone showed up just a few times. This chain connects TRBV19 to TRBJ1-2, with D perhaps matching TRBD1 (6 bases). Germline V gene data show CDR1 as LNHDA and CDR2 as SQIVND (reference sequence). The CDR3 runs 14 residues. Trimming cost V 3 bases and J 6 bases, with 14 bases left between them. Here the CDR3 DNA reads TGTGCCAGTAGTATTACGGGGGGGCAAAATGGCTACACCTTC. It translates to CASSITGGQNGYTF.

The chain is built from TRBV7-2 and TRBJ2-2; TRBD2 agrees at 12 bases. V gave up 3 bases and J gave up 2 bases; unmatched junction bases: 7. Per germline, CDR1 SGHTA and CDR2 FQGNSA. The CDR3 runs 18 residues. The CDR3 is CASSLGPSGGANTGELFF. CDR3 coding DNA: TGTGCCAGCAGCTTGGGGCCTAGCGGGGGGGCAAACACCGGGGAGCTGTTTTTT.

The CDR3 protein is CASSLGAGVNTEAFF. DNA for the CDR3: TGCGCCAGCAGCTTGGGGGCAGGGGTAAACACTGAAGCTTTCTTT. V gene TRBV5-1 combines with J gene TRBJ1-1, with a tentative D call TRBD1 (6 bases). The ends were cut back, 0 bases at V and 2 bases at J, with 11 bases in the middle. Looked up from germline, CDR1 is SGHRS and CDR2 is YFSETQ. The CDR3 is made up of 15 amino acids.

The chain uses TRBV5-5 and TRBJ1-3; D possibly corresponds to TRBD1 (5 bases). Per germline, CDR1 SGHKS and CDR2 YYEKEE (reference sequence). The CDR3 extends over 15 amino acids. V dropped 3 bases and J dropped 0 bases, with 10 bases sitting between them. The CDR3: CASSSGGNSGNTIYF. The CDR3 coding sequence is TGTGCCAGCAGCTCGGGGGGGAACTCTGGAAACACCATATATTTT.

The DNA of the CDR3 is TGTGCCACCAGCAGAGATACGGACAGGGTACAATCCGAGCAGTACTTC. Translating it yields CATSRDTDRVQSEQYF. The rearrangement uses TRBV15 and TRBJ2-7; 8 nucleotides align to TRBD1. The V and J ends lost 0 bases and 6 bases, in that order; junction bases with no gene match: 10. There are 16 residues in the CDR3. Germline V gene sequence: CDR1 LNHNV, CDR2 YYDKDF (reference sequence).

V gene TRBV19 combines with J gene TRBJ1-6; 9 nucleotides agree with TRBD1. This CDR3 has 14 residues. CDR1 and CDR2 from the germline V gene are LNHDA and SQIVND (reference sequence). The trim removed 6 bases at V and 7 bases at J, leaving 4 bases unmatched. DNA for the CDR3: TGTGCCAGTAGCCCCGGGACAGGGAATTCACCCCTCCACTTT. As protein: CASSPGTGNSPLHF.

The chain recombines TRBV14 with TRBJ2-3; 9 bases fit TRBD2. The CDR3 extends over 15 amino acids. Unmatched junction bases numbered 11, after V lost 3 bases and J lost 10 bases. CDR1 and CDR2 from the germline V gene are SGHDN and FVKESK. CDR3 nucleotide sequence: TGTGCCAGCAGCCATCCGGGAGCGGGGGGATTTGCGCAGTATTTT. It codes for CASSHPGAGGFAQYF.

The CDR3 DNA sequence: TGTGCCAGCAAGTTGGGCATAGGCCTCTACGAGCAGTACTTC. Amino acids: CASKLGIGLYEQYF. This chain connects TRBV28 to TRBJ2-7; the D is unclear. The V end was cut by 7 bases, the J end by 3 bases, with 16 bases between. CDR1 and CDR2 from the germline V gene are MDHEN and SYDVKM. The CDR3 runs 14 residues.

This chain uses TRBV6-5 with TRBJ1-3; 7 nucleotides agree with TRBD1. The CDR3 spans 15 residues. The J segment lost 0 bases and the V segment lost 6 bases, leaving 5 bases of the junction unmatched. Looked up from germline, CDR1 is MNHEY and CDR2 is SVGAGI. The CDR3 sequence: CASRDAGGSGNTIYF. As DNA, the CDR3 is TGTGCCAGCAGGGACGCAGGGGGCTCTGGAAACACCATATATTTT.

The chain has TRBV5-1 and TRBJ2-5; TRBD1 matches 10 bases. The germline V gene has CDR1 SGHRS and CDR2 YFSETQ. The CDR3 length is 17 residues. The V segment lost 0 bases and the J segment 5 bases; nucleotides outside the gene matches: 10. The DNA of the CDR3 is TGCGCCAGCAGCTTGGACGCCGGGACAGGGGTAGGGGAGACCCAGTACTTC. It codes for CASSLDAGTGVGETQYF.

This clone was picked up a small number of times. The chain is built from TRBV6-6 and TRBJ2-5; D remains ambiguous. The germline CDR1 and CDR2 sequences are MNHNY and SVGAGI (reference sequence). Trimming stripped 0 bases from V and 5 bases from J, with 7 bases between. The CDR3 totals 13 residues. In DNA form, the CDR3 reads TGTGCCAGCAGTTACTCGAAACAGGAGACCCAGTACTTC. Translating it yields CASSYSKQETQYF.

Only a few counts were recorded for this clone. V usage is TRBV11-2 and J usage is TRBJ2-5; no clear D gene. This CDR3 region has 13 residues. Germline loops: CDR1 SGHAT, CDR2 FQNNGV. Trimming took 0 bases from V and 4 from J, leaving 6 bases between them. In DNA form, the CDR3 reads TGTGCCAGCAGCTTAGACCCCGGAGAGACCCAGTACTTC. Translating gives CASSLDPGETQYF.

The chain combines TRBV6-6 with TRBJ2-1, with D maybe TRBD2 (5 bases). Germline CDR1 is MNHNY and CDR2 is SVGAGI (reference sequence). The CDR3 spans 13 residues. V was shortened by 2 bases and J by 4 bases, with 6 bases between the two germline ends. The CDR3 region is CASSYGEYNEQFF. The CDR3 region has the DNA TGTGCCAGCAGTTACGGGGAGTACAATGAGCAGTTCTTC.

The gene calls are TRBV19 and TRBJ1-3; D gene uncertain. Trimming cost V 10 bases and J 0 bases, with 7 bases left between them. This CDR3 is 12 amino acids long. The germline V gene encodes CDR1 LNHDA and CDR2 SQIVND (reference sequence). The CDR3 sequence is CATGDSGNTIYF. CDR3 DNA: TGTGCCACCGGGGACTCTGGAAACACCATATATTTT.

The chain couples TRBV5-1 to TRBJ1-5; 8 bases are a match to TRBD1. The CDR3 loop spans 15 amino acids. V shed 4 bases, J shed 4 bases, and the junction held 7 bases outside the gene matches. CDR1 and CDR2 from the germline V gene are SGHRS and YFSETQ. The CDR3 coding sequence is TGCGCCAGCAGCCTAGAAGGACAGGGTAATCAGCCCCAGCATTTT. The encoded protein is CASSLEGQGNQPQHF.